This T cell receptor (beta chain) was found in a study of blood T cell repertoires in COVID-19. Trimming left V 11 bases short and J 6 bases short, with 22 bases between. Germline V gene sequence: CDR1 MNHEY, CDR2 SVGAGI. The CDR3 has 14 residues. Authors' analysis steps: The authors estimated nucleated cell counts from reference gene primer amplification. Profiled with immunoSEQ multiplex PCR; TCRdb holds only in-frame clones, not every one. Clonal size and the V and J genes are those of that table, whereas D and trimming came from the DNA. The sample carries roughly 220,000 clones, 80% to 90% recorded once.

The sample was peripheral blood. The TCR originated in a woman aged 40-49 years who had recovered from COVID-19. This chain links TRBV6-5 with TRBJ1-1, with D possibly TRBD1 on 6 matching bases. CDR3 residues: CAATRGQNIPEAFF. The CDR3 region has the DNA TGTGCCGCAACGCGGGGGCAAAACATTCCTGAAGCTTTCTTT.